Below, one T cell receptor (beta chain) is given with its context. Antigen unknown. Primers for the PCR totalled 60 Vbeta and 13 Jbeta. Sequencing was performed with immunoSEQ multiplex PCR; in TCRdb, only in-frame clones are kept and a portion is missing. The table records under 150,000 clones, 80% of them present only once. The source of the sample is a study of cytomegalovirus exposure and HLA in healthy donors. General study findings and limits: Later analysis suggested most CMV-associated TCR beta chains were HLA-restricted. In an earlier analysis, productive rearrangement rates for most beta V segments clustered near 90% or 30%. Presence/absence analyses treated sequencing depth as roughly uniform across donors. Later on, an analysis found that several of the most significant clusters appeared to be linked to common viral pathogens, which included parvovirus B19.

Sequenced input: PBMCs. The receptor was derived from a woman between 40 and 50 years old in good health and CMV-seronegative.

DNA for the CDR3: TGTGCCAGCAGTGGAGGCGGCAGGGGAATCACTGAAGCTTTCTTT. Translation: CASSGGGRGITEAFF. The rearrangement uses TRBV6-5 and TRBJ1-1; a weak D match, TRBD1 (6 bases). The CDR3 sequence is 15 residues long. V was cut by 5 bases and J by 4 bases, with 17 bases left in between. From germline, CDR1 is MNHEY and CDR2 SVGAGI.